This T cell receptor (beta chain) was sequenced during a study of early T cells in non-severe SARS-CoV-2 infection. Attachment of unique molecular identifiers to individual cDNA molecules was performed. TCRdb re-analysed the 5' RACE reads in MiXCR, keeping a single row per CDR3 protein. The sample includes around 68,000 distinct CDR3 sequences, roughly 12% of them seen just once. The CDR3 loop spans 13 amino acids. CDR1 is DFQATT and CDR2 is SNEGSKA in the germline V gene (reference sequence). The J segment lost 6 bases and the V segment lost 3 bases, leaving 5 bases of the junction unmatched. J is TRBJ2-1 and V is TRBV20-1; 7 bases are shared with TRBD2. The TCR originated in an adult who was a healthcare worker with PCR-confirmed SARS-CoV-2 infection or an uninfected control (not recorded which). This specimen was whole blood, taken at baseline. CDR3: CSASAREPNEQFF. As DNA, the CDR3 is TGCAGTGCTAGTGCGCGGGAGCCCAATGAGCAGTTCTTC.